The clone carrying this T cell receptor (beta chain) was picked up a small number of times. Researchers report immunoSEQ v3.0 was run at survey level. The protocol was immunoSEQ multiplex PCR, while the TCRdb copy is restricted to in-frame clones and leaves out a portion. The sample consists of about 24,000 clones, around three quarters of them appearing once. The sample belongs to a study of long-term antiretroviral therapy in people with HIV. CDR1 and CDR2 (germline): LNHDA, SQIVND (reference sequence). The V end was cut by 3 bases, the J end by 3 bases, with 11 bases between. The CDR3 is 14 residues long.

The origin of this receptor is a woman in her thirties or forties with HIV. Here the sequenced sample was unsorted PBMCs, taken 1.2 years after starting antiretroviral therapy. This sequence joins TRBV19 and TRBJ1-2, with unresolved D. The CDR3 DNA reads as TGTGCCAGTAGTATCCCCCCGGACTACTATGGCTACACCTTC. Amino acids: CASSIPPDYYGYTF.